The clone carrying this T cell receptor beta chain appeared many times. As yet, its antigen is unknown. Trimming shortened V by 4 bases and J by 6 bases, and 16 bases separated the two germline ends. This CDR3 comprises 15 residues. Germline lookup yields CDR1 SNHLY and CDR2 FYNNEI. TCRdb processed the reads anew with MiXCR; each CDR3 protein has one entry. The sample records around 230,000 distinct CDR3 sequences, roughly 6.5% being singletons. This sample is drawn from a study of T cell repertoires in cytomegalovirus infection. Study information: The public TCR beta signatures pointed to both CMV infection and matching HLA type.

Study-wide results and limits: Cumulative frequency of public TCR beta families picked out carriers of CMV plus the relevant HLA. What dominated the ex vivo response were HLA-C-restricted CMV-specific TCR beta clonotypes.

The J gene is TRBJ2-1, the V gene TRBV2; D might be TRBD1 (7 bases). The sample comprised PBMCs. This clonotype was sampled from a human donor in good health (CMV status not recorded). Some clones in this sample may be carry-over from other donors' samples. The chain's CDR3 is CASSAAEGAFNEQFF. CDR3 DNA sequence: TGTGCCAGCAGTGCGGCGGAGGGGGCTTTCAATGAGCAGTTCTTC. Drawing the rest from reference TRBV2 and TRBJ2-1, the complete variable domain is EPEVTQTPSHQVTQMGQEVILRCVPISNHLYFYWYRQILGQKVEFLVSFYNNEISEKSEIFDDQFSVERPDGSNFTLKIRSTKLEDSAMYFCASSAAEGAFNEQFFGPGTRLTVL.